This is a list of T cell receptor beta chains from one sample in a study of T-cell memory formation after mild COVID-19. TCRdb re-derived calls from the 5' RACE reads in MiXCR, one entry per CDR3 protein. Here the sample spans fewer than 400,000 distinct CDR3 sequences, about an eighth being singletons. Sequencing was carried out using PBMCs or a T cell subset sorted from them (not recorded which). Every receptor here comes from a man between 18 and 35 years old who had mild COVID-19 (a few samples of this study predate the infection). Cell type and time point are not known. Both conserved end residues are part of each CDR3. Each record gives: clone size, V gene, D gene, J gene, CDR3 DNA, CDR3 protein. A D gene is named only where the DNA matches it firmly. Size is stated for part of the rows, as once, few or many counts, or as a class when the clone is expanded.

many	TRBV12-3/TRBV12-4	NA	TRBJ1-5	TGTGCCAGCAGTCCCGACATCTTGTATCAGCCCCAGCATTTT	CASSPDILYQPQHF
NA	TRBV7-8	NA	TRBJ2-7	TGTGCCAGCAGCTTACGCCGGGACCGTCTAAACTACGAGCAGTACTTC	CASSLRRDRLNYEQYF
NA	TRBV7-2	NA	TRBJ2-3	TGTGCCAGCAGCTTAGCTCGAACTTTTACGCAGTATTTT	CASSLARTFTQYF
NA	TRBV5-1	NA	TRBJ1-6	TGCGCCAGCAGCTTGGAGTTGTCACAGGGTGGCTATAATTCACCCCTCCACTTT	CASSLELSQGGYNSPLHF
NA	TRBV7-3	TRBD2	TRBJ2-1	TGTGCCAGCAGCTTAAGAACCGACCGACTAGCGGGGTACAATGAGCAGTTCTTC	CASSLRTDRLAGYNEQFF
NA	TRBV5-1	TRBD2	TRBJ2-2	TGCGCCAGCACCAACCGCGGGGGGAACGGCGGGGAGCTGTTTTTT	CASTNRGGNGGELFF
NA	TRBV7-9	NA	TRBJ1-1	TGTGCCATTGCAGAGGGTTCGAACACTGAAGCTTTCTTT	CAIAEGSNTEAFF
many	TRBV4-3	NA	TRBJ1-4	TGCGCCAGCAGCCCAAACGAGGGGTCGGGTAATGAAAAACTGTTTTTT	CASSPNEGSGNEKLFF
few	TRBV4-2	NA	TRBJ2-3	TGTGCCAGCAGCCGCTATGCGGCGAGCACAGATACGCAGTATTTT	CASSRYAASTDTQYF
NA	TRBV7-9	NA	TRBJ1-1	TGTGCCAGAAGCTTAGAGCACAGCGGGAACACTGAAGCTTTCTTT	CARSLEHSGNTEAFF
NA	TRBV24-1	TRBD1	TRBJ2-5	TGTGCCACCAGTGGTCGACAGGGGGGACAAGAGACCCAGTACTTC	CATSGRQGGQETQYF